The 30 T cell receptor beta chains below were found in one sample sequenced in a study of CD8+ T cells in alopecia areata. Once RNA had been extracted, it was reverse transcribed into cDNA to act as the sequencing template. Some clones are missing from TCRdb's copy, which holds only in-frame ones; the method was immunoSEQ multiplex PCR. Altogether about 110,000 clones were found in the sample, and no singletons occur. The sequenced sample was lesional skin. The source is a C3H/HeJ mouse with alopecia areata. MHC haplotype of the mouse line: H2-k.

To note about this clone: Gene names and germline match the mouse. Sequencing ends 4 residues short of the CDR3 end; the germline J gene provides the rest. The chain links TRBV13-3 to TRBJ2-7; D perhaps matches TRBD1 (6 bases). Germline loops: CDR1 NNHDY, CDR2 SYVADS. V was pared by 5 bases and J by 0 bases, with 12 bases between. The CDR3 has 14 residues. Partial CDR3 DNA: TGTGCCAGCAGACCGGGACATAGCTCCTAT. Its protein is CASRPGHSSY. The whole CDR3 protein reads CASRPGHSSYEQYF.

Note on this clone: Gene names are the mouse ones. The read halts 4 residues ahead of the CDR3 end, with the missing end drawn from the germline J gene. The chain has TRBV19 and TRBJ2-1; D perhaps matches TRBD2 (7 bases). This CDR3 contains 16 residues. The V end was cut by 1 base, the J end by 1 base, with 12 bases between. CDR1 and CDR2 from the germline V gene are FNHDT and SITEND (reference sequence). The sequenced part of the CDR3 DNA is TGTGCCAGCAGTATAAAGGGGGGACTGAACTATGCT. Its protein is CASSIKGGLNYA. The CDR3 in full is CASSIKGGLNYAEQFF.

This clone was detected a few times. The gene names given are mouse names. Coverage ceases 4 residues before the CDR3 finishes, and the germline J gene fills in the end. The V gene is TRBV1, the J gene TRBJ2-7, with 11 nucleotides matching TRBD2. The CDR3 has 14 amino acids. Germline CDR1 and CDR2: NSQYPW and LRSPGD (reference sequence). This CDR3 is CTCSGRLGGYEQYF. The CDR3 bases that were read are TGCACCTGCAGTGGTAGACTGGGGGGGTAT.

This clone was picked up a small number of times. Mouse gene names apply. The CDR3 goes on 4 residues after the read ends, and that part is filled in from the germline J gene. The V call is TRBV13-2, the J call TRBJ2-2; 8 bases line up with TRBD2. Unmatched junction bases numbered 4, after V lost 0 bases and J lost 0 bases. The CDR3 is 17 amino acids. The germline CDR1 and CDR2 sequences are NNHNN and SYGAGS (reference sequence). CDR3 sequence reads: CASGDADWEANTGQLYF. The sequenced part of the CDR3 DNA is TGTGCCAGCGGTGATGCGGACTGGGAGGCAAACACCGGG.

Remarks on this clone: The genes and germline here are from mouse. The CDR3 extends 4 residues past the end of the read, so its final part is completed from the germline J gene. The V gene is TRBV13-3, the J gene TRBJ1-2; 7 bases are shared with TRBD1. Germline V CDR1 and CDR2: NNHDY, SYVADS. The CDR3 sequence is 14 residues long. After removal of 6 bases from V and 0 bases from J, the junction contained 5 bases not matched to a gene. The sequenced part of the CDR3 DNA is TGTGCCAGCACCCGGGGACAGACAAACTCC. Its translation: CASTRGQTNS. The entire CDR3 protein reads CASTRGQTNSDYTF.

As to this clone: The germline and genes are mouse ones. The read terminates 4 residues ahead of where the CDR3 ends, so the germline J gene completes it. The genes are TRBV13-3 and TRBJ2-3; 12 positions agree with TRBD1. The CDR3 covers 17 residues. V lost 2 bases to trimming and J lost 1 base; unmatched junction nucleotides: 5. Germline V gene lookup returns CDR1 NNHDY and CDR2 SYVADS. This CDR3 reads CASSEYGTGGGAETLYF. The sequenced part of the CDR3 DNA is TGTGCCAGCAGTGAATACGGGACAGGGGGCGGTGCAGAA.

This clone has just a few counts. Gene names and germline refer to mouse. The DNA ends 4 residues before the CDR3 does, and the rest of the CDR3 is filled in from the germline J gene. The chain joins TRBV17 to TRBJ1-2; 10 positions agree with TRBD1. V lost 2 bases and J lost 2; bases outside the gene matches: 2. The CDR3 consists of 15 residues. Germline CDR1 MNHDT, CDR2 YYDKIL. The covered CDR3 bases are TGTGCTAGCAGTAGAAGGACAGGGGGGAACTCC. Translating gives CASSRRTGGNS. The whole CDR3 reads CASSRRTGGNSDYTF.

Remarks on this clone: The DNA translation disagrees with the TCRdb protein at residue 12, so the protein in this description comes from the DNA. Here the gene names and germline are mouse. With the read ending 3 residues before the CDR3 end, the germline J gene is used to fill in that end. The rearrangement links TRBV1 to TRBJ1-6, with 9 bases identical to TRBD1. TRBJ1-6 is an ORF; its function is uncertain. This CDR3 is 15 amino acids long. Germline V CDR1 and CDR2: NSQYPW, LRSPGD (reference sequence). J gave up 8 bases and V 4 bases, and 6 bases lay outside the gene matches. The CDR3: CTCSGGTGFDSPLYF. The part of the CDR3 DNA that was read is TGCACCTGCAGTGGGGGGACAGGGTTTGATTCGCCC.

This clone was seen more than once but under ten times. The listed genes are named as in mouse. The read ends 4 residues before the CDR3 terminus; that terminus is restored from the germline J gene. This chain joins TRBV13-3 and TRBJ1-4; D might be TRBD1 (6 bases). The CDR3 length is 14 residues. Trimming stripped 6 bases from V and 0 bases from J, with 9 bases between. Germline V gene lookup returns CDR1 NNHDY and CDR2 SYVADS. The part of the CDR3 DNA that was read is TGTGCCAGCAAACAGGGAATTTCCAACGAA. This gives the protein CASKQGISNE. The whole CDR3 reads CASKQGISNERLFF.

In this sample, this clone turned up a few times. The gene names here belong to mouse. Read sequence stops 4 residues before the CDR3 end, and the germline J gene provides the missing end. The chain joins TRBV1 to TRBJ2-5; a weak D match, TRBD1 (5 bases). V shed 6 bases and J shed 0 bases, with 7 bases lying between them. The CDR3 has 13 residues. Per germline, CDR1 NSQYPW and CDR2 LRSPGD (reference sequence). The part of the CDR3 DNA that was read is TGCACCTGCAGGACAGTTAACCAAGAC. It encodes CTCRTVNQD. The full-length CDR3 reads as CTCRTVNQDTQYF.

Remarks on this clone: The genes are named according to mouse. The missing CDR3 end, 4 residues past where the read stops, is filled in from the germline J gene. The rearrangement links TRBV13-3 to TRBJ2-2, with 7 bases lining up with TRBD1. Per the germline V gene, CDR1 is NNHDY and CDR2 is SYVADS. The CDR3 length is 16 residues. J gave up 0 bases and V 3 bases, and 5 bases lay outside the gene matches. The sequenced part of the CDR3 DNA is TGTGCCAGCAGTGTTCGCAGGGGGTCAAACACCGGG. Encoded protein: CASSVRRGSNTG. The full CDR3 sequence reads CASSVRRGSNTGQLYF.

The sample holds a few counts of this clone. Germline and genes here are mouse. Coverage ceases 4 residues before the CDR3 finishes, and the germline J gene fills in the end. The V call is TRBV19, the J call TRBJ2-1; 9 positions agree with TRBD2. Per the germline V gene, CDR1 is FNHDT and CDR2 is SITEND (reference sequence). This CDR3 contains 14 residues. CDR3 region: CASSIGTGVAEQFF. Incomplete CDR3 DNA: TGTGCCAGCAGTATAGGGACTGGGGTGGCT.

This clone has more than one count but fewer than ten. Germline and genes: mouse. The CDR3 DNA, read in part, is TGTGCCAGCAGTTACAGGGGGTCCAACGAA. This codes for CASSYRGSNE. The whole CDR3 sequence is CASSYRGSNERLFF. The rearrangement uses TRBV19 and TRBJ1-4, with 8 positions matching TRBD1. The CDR3 end lies 4 residues beyond the end of the read and is filled in from the germline J gene. The CDR3 spans 14 residues. Germline CDR1 is FNHDT and CDR2 is SITEND (reference sequence). With V trimmed by 4 bases and J by 2 bases, 1 base remained unmatched. Full variable domain (rest looked up from reference TRBV19 and TRBJ1-4): GGIITQTPKFLIGQEGQKLTLKCQQNFNHDTMYWYRQDSGKGLRLIYYSITENDLQKGDLSEGYDASREKKSSFSLTVTSAQKNEMAVFLCASSYRGSNERLFFGHGTKLSVL.

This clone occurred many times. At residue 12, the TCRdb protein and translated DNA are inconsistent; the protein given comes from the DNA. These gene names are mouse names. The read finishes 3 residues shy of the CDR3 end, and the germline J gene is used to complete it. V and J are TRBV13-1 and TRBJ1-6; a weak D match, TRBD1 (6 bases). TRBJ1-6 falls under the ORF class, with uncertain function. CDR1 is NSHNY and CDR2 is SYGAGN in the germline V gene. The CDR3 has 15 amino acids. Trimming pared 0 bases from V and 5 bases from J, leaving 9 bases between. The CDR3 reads CASSDAGQDNSPLYF. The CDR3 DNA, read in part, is TGTGCCAGCAGTGATGCGGGACAAGATAATTCGCCC.

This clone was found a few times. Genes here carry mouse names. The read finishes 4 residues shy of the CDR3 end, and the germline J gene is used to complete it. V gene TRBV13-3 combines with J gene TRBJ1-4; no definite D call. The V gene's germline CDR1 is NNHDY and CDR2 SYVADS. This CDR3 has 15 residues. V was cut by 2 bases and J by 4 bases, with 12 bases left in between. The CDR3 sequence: CASSEDKTYNERLFF. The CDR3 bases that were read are TGTGCCAGCAGTGAAGACAAAACCTACAACGAA.

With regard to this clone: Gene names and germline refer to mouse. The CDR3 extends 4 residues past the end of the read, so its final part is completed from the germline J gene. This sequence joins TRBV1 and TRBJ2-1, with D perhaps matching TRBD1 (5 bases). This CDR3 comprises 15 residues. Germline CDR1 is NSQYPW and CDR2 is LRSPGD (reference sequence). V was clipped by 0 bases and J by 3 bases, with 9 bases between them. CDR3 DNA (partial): TGCACCTGCAGTGCAGATACGGACATCTATGCT. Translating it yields CTCSADTDIYA. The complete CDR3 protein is CTCSADTDIYAEQFF.

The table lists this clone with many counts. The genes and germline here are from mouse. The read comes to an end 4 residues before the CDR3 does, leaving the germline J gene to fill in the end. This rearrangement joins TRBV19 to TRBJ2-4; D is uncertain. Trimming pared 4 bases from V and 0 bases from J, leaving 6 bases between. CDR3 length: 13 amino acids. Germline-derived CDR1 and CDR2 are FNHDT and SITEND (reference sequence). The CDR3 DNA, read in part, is TGTGCCAGCAGTCGACACAGTCAAAAC. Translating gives CASSRHSQN. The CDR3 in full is CASSRHSQNTLYF.

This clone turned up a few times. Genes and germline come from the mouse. The CDR3 bases that were read are TGTGCCAGCAGTATCACGACTGGGGGGGCTAACCAAGAC. Protein product: CASSITTGGANQD. The CDR3 in full is CASSITTGGANQDTQYF. This chain uses TRBV19 with TRBJ2-5; 12 nucleotides align to TRBD2. The CDR3 end is not reached by the read, which stops 4 residues before it; the germline J gene fills it in. Looked up from germline, CDR1 is FNHDT and CDR2 is SITEND (reference sequence). Trimming took 2 bases from V and 0 from J; bases not matched to a gene: 4. The CDR3 is 17 amino acids. The variable domain in full, completed from reference TRBV19 and TRBJ2-5, reads GGIITQTPKFLIGQEGQKLTLKCQQNFNHDTMYWYRQDSGKGLRLIYYSITENDLQKGDLSEGYDASREKKSSFSLTVTSAQKNEMAVFLCASSITTGGANQDTQYFGPGTRLLVL.

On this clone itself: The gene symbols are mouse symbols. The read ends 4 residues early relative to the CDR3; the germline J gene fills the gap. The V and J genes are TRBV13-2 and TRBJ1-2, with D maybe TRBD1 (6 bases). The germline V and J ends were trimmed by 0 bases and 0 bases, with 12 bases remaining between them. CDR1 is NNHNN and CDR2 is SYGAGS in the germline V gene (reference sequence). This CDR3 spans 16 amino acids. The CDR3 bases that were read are TGTGCCAGCGGTGATGCACAGGGCCCTGCAAACTCC. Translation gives CASGDAQGPANS. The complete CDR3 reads CASGDAQGPANSDYTF.

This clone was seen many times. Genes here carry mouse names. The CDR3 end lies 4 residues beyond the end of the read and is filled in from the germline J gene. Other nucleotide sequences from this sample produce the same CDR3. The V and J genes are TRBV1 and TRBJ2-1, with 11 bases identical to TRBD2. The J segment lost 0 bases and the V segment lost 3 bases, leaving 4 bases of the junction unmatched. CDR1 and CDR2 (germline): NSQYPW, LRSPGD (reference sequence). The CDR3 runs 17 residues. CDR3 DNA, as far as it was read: TGCACCTGCAGTGCTCCGGGACTGGGGGTTAACTATGCT. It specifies CTCSAPGLGVNYA. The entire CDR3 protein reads CTCSAPGLGVNYAEQFF.

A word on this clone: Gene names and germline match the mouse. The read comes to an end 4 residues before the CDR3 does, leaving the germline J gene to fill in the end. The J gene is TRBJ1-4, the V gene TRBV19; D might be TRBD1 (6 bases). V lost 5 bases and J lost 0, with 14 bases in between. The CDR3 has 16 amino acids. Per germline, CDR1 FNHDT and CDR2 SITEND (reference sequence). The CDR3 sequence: CASRSRDNFSNERLFF. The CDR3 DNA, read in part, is TGTGCCAGCAGATCCCGGGACAACTTTTCCAACGAA.

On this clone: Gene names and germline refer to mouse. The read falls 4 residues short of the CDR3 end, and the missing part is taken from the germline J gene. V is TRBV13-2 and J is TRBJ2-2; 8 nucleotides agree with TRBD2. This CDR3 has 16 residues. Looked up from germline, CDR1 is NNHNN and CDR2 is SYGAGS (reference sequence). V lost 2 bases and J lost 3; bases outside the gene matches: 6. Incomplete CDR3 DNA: TGTGCCAGCGGTGACTGGGGGGCGCCGGACACCGGG. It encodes CASGDWGAPDTG. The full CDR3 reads CASGDWGAPDTGQLYF.

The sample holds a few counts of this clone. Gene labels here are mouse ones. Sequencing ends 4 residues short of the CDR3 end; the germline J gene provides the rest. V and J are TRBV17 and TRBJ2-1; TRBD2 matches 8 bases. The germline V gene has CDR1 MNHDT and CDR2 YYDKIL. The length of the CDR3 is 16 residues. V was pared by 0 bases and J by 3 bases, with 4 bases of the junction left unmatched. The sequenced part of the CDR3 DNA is TGTGCTAGCAGTAGAGATCCTGGGGGGCTCTATGCT. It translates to CASSRDPGGLYA. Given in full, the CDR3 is CASSRDPGGLYAEQFF.

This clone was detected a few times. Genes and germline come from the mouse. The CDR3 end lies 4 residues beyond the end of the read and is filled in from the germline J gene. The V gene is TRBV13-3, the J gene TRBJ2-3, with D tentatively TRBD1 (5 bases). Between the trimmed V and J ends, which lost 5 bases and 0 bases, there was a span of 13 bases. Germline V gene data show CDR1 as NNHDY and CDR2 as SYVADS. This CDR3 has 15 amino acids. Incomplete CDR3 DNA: TGTGCCAGCAGCCCCACGGACAATAGTGCAGAA. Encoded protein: CASSPTDNSAE. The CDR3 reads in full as CASSPTDNSAETLYF.

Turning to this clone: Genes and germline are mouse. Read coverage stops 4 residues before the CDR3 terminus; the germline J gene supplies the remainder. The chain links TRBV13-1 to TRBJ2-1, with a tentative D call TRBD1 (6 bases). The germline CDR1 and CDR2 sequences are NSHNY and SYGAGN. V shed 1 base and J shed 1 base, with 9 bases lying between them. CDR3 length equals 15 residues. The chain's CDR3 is CASSDIGGNYAEQFF. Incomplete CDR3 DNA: TGTGCCAGCAGTGATATAGGGGGAAACTATGCT.

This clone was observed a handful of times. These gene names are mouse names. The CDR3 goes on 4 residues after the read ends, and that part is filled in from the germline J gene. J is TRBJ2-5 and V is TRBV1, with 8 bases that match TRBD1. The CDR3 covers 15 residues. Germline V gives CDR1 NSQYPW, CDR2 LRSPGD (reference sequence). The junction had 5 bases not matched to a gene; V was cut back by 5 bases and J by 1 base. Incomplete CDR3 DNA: TGCACCTGCAGTTCAGGGGGCGCCGACCAAGAC. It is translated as CTCSSGGADQD. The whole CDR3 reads CTCSSGGADQDTQYF. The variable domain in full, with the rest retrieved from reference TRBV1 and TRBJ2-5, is VTLLEQNPRWRLVPRGQAVNLRCILKNSQYPWMSWYQQDLQKQLQWLFTLRSPGDKEVKSLPGADYLATRVTDTELRLQVANMSQGRTLYCTCSSGGADQDTQYFGPGTRLLVL.

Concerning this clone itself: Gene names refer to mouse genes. The sequenced part of the CDR3 DNA is TGTGCTAGCAGTAGAGTGGGGGACACCGGG. It is translated as CASSRVGDTG. From start to end, the CDR3 is CASSRVGDTGQLYF. The rearrangement joins TRBV17 to TRBJ2-2, with a possible D match to TRBD2 (6 bases). With the read ending 4 residues before the CDR3 end, the germline J gene is used to fill in that end. The germline V gene encodes CDR1 MNHDT and CDR2 YYDKIL. The CDR3 spans 14 residues. Trimming took off 1 base at V and 3 bases at J, with 6 bases between the two ends. The whole variable domain, filled in from reference TRBV17 and TRBJ2-2, reads DTTVKQNPRYKLARVGKPVNLICSQTMNHDTMYWYQKKPNQAPKLLLFYYDKILNREADTFEKFQSSRPNNSFCSLYIGSAGLEYSAMYLCASSRVGDTGQLYFGEGSKLTVL.

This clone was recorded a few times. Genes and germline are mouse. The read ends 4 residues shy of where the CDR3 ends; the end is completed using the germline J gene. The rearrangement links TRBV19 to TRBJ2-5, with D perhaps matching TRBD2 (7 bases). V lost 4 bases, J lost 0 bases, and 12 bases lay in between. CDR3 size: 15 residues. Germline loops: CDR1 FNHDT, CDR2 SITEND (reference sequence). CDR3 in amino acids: CASSPWGHNQDTQYF. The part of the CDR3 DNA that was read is TGTGCCAGCAGTCCCTGGGGGCATAACCAAGAC. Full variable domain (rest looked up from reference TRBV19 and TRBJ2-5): GGIITQTPKFLIGQEGQKLTLKCQQNFNHDTMYWYRQDSGKGLRLIYYSITENDLQKGDLSEGYDASREKKSSFSLTVTSAQKNEMAVFLCASSPWGHNQDTQYFGPGTRLLVL.

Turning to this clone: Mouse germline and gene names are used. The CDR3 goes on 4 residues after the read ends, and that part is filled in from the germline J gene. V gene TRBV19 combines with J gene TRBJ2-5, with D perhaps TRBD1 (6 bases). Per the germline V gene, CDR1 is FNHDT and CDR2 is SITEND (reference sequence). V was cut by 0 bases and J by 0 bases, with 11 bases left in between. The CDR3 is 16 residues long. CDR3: CASSIEGHLNQDTQYF. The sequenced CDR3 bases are TGTGCCAGCAGTATAGAGGGACACCTTAACCAAGAC.

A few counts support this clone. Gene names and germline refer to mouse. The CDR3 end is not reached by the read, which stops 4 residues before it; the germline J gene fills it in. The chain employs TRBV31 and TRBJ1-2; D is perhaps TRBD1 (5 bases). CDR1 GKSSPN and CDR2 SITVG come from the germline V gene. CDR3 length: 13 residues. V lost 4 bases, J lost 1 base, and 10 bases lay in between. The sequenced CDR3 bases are TGTGCCTGGACAGGGACTGAAAACTCC. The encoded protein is CAWTGTENS. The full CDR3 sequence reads CAWTGTENSDYTF.